This T cell receptor beta chain was sequenced during a study of human T cells and chemical hapten exposure. General study findings and limits: Patch test score rose with PT1 expanded TCR count, significant at thresholds 8, 16 and 32, not 4. Compared to controls, expanded TCRs made significantly more large clusters of similar CDR3s. TCRs exceeding a frequency of 1 in 1000 stayed unchanged under DPC sensitization.

TCRdb recomputed calls from the RACE reads with MiXCR, one row per CDR3 protein. This table holds around 110,000 distinct CDR3 sequences, roughly an eighth found once. CDR3 length: 15 amino acids. The germline gives CDR1 MDHEN, CDR2 SYDVKM. The V end lost 4 bases, the J end lost 3 bases, and 15 bases lay between the germline ends. This clonotype was counted between two and nine times. As yet, its antigen is unknown. Time point indicated: patch test 1, 2 weeks after DPC sensitization. Treatment meaning: therapeutic diphenylcyclopropenone sensitization with weekly scalp DPC. This sequence was found in a woman aged 45-59 years with alopecia areata. Some clones in this sample may be carry-over from other donors' samples. The chain recombines TRBV28 with TRBJ1-1; TRBD1 is a possible D gene (6 bases). The specimen was whole blood, collected in connection with sensitization to the hapten diphenylcyclopropenone (DPC). CDR3 nucleotides: TGTGCCAGCAGTTCCTGGGGGGGGCAGGACACTGAAGCTTTCTTT. It translates to CASSSWGGQDTEAFF.